The 17 T cell receptor beta chains listed next were all sequenced from one sample in a study of T cells in Graves' hyperthyroidism and ophthalmopathy. Amplification of TCR beta CDR3 regions used RNA as the template. The primer set for the first-round RT-PCR of the TCR CDR3 was HTBI. TCRdb reprocessed the multiplex PCR reads via MiXCR and lists one record per CDR3 protein. The repertoire holds about 360,000 distinct CDR3 sequences, with 13% as singletons. The sequenced sample consisted of blood. Every receptor here comes from a woman between 18 and 29 years old with Graves' hyperthyroidism.

This chain joins TRBV20-1 and TRBJ1-1, with no clear D. Germline V gives CDR1 DFQATT, CDR2 SNEGSKA (reference sequence). The CDR3 is 12 amino acids. Trimming cost V 5 bases and J 1 base, with 8 bases left between them. For the CDR3, the DNA is TGCAGTGCTGAGGCCAGGAACACTGAAGCTTTCTTT. Translation gives CSAEARNTEAFF.

This clonotype was seen repeatedly, ten times or more. This chain uses TRBV20-1 with TRBJ2-1; possible D gene TRBD2, 6 bases. V dropped 2 bases and J dropped 3 bases, with 8 bases sitting between them. Germline V gene data show CDR1 as DFQATT and CDR2 as SNEGSKA (reference sequence). The CDR3 runs to 13 residues. The CDR3: CSARRRVYNEQFF. The CDR3 nucleotides read TGCAGTGCTAGACGGAGGGTCTACAATGAGCAGTTCTTC.

This clonotype was seen many times. The chain links TRBV18 to TRBJ1-3, with TRBD1 matching over 7 bases. V dropped 3 bases and J dropped 0; count of bases not matched to a gene: 2. Germline V gene sequence: CDR1 KGHSH, CDR2 LQKENI. CDR3 size: 15 residues. CDR3 DNA sequence: TGTGCCAGCTCACCGACAGGGCCCTCTGGAAACACCATATATTTT. This gives the protein CASSPTGPSGNTIYF.

Ten or more counts support this clonotype. The chain has TRBV20-1 and TRBJ2-1; D unclear. The germline V and J ends were trimmed by 1 base and 11 bases, with 18 bases remaining between them. The CDR3 is 14 amino acids. From germline, CDR1 is DFQATT and CDR2 SNEGSKA (reference sequence). This CDR3 reads CSARAEGLGGKQFF. For the CDR3, the DNA is TGCAGTGCTAGAGCCGAAGGATTAGGCGGCAAGCAGTTCTTC.

This clonotype was seen repeatedly, ten times or more. CDR3 amino acids: CASRVGVTETQYF. The DNA of the CDR3 is TGTGCCAGCAGGGTTGGGGTCACGGAGACCCAGTACTTC. This chain connects TRBV11-2 to TRBJ2-5; D is uncertain. The ends were cut back, 6 bases at V and 5 bases at J, with 13 bases in the middle. Germline CDR1 and CDR2: SGHAT and FQNNGV. This CDR3 spans 13 amino acids. The entire variable domain, with the rest obtained from reference TRBV11-2 and TRBJ2-5, is as follows: EAGVAQSPRYKIIEKRQSVAFWCNPISGHATLYWYQQILGQGPKLLIQFQNNGVVDDSQLPKDRFSAERLKGVDSTLKIQPAKLEDSAVYLCASRVGVTETQYFGPGTRLLVL.

This clonotype was seen many times. This chain connects TRBV12-3 or TRBV12-4 to TRBJ1-1; D possibly corresponds to TRBD1 (5 bases). Trimming pared 7 bases from V and 1 base from J, leaving 13 bases between. The CDR3 is 14 residues long. This chain's CDR3 is CASTPTETNTEAFF. The CDR3, as DNA: TGTGCCAGCACCCCGACAGAAACGAACACTGAAGCTTTCTTT.

In this sample, this clonotype turned up a few times. The chain recombines TRBV5-6 with TRBJ1-1; D is perhaps TRBD1 (6 bases). Trimming stripped 5 bases from V and 9 bases from J, with 17 bases between. The germline V gene encodes CDR1 SGHDT and CDR2 YYEEEE. This CDR3 contains 13 residues. CDR3 sequence: CASRSQGWAQAFF. The CDR3 nucleotides are TGTGCCAGCAGATCCCAGGGGTGGGCTCAAGCTTTCTTT.

The chain joins TRBV9 to TRBJ2-1; either TRBD1 or TRBD2 may supply D (5 bases each). The germline CDR1 and CDR2 sequences are SGDLS and YYNGEE. V lost 3 bases and J 5 bases, leaving 15 bases between the germline ends. This CDR3 region has 15 residues. The CDR3 sequence: CASSARTGRNNEQFF. The CDR3 bases are TGTGCCAGCAGCGCCCGTACGGGACGCAACAATGAGCAGTTCTTC. Looking up the rest from reference TRBV9 and TRBJ2-1 gives the full variable domain: DSGVTQTPKHLITATGQRVTLRCSPRSGDLSVYWYQQSLDQGLQFLIQYYNGEERAKGNILERFSAQQFPDLHSELNLSSLELGDSALYFCASSARTGRNNEQFFGPGTRLTVL.

The sample holds a few counts of this clonotype. V usage is TRBV5-6 and J usage is TRBJ1-5; D remains ambiguous. The CDR3 has 16 residues. Germline values: CDR1 SGHDT, CDR2 YYEEEE. Trimming pared 0 bases from V and 3 bases from J, leaving 13 bases between. The CDR3 DNA follows: TGTGCCAGCAGCTTGGCGGGAGGGAGGGACAATCAGCCCCAGCATTTT. It encodes CASSLAGGRDNQPQHF.

Regarding this clonotype: This may arise from a read error, as a much more abundant clone is one base away. The final CDR3 position lacks the conserved phenylalanine or tryptophan, pointing to a likely read error. The chain joins TRBV9 to TRBJ2-5; tentatively, D is TRBD2 (5 bases). Germline CDR1 and CDR2: SGDLS and YYNGEE. V lost 4 bases to trimming and J lost 4 bases, with 17 bases between them. This CDR3 spans 15 amino acids. CDR3 loop: CASSPKGGSPETQYL. In DNA form, the CDR3 reads TGTGCCAGCAGCCCTAAAGGAGGTAGCCCAGAGACCCAGTACCTC.

This clonotype was observed many times. The chain combines TRBV7-2 with TRBJ2-1; the match to TRBD1 covers 7 bases. The CDR3 totals 15 residues. Germline assignment: CDR1 SGHTA and CDR2 FQGNSA. V was clipped by 6 bases and J by 8 bases; unmatched bases: 13. The CDR3, as DNA: TGTGCCAGCAGTAACACAGGGGTAGGAGAGGATGAGCAGTTCTTC. Its protein product is CASSNTGVGEDEQFF.

The sample holds a few counts of this clonotype. This chain uses TRBV27 with TRBJ2-2, with 11 bases lining up with TRBD1. CDR3 length: 16 residues. CDR1 is MNHEY, CDR2 SMNVEV, per germline (reference sequence). V was pared by 5 bases and J by 5 bases, with 7 bases of the junction left unmatched. The CDR3 sequence: CASSAGQGALTGELFF. The CDR3 DNA reads as TGTGCCAGCAGTGCAGGACAGGGGGCGCTGACCGGGGAGCTGTTTTTT.

This clonotype came up many times. The chain couples TRBV12-5 to TRBJ1-2, with a weak D call TRBD1 (5 bases). The CDR3 contains 16 residues. Trimming left V 0 bases short and J 1 base short, with 12 bases between. Germline lookup yields CDR1 LGHNT and CDR2 FRNRAP. CDR3 sequence: CASGLVEMGLNYGYTF. DNA for the CDR3: TGTGCTAGTGGTTTGGTCGAGATGGGACTTAACTATGGCTACACCTTC.

The V gene is TRBV28, the J gene TRBJ2-6; D unclear. The CDR3 runs to 15 residues. The germline gives CDR1 MDHEN, CDR2 SYDVKM. V was shortened by 6 bases and J by 1 base, with 10 bases between the two germline ends. For the CDR3, the DNA is TGTGCCAGCAGCCTTCTTGGATCTGGGGCCAACGTCCTGACTTTC. Amino acids: CASSLLGSGANVLTF.

The chain recombines TRBV6-1 with TRBJ2-2, with D possibly TRBD1 on 5 matching bases. Germline V gene data show CDR1 as MNHNS and CDR2 as SASEGT. Trimming removed 6 bases at V and 6 bases at J, with 17 bases between. CDR3 length: 15 amino acids. The CDR3 is CASRIVSGSPGELFF. The CDR3 DNA is TGTGCCAGCAGAATAGTCTCAGGGTCCCCCGGGGAGCTGTTTTTT.

The chain joins TRBV7-9 to TRBJ2-2; no firm D call. V was clipped by 5 bases and J by 2 bases, with 12 bases between them. Looked up from germline, CDR1 is SEHNR and CDR2 is FQNEAQ (reference sequence). The CDR3 is 15 residues long. The CDR3 sequence: CASSRPSINTGELFF. The DNA for the CDR3 is TGTGCCAGCAGCCGGCCCTCAATCAACACCGGGGAGCTGTTTTTT.

This clonotype was counted at least ten times. The chain is built from TRBV28 and TRBJ1-1; TRBD1 is a possible D gene (6 bases). There are 15 residues in the CDR3. With 5 bases removed from V and 4 bases from J, the gap between germline ends came to 17 bases. Germline V lookup: CDR1 MDHEN, CDR2 SYDVKM. The CDR3 DNA sequence: TGTGCCAGCAGTCGGGCGGGAGGGGGTGGCACTGAAGCTTTCTTT. Translated, it gives CASSRAGGGGTEAFF.